A single sample is the source of the 14 T cell receptor beta chains below, sequenced in a study of shared clonotypes between healthy human individuals. The data were produced by immunoSEQ multiplex PCR, yet TCRdb's version contains in-frame clones alone and is incomplete. The sample contains roughly 500,000 clones, around 96% of which appear only once. Sample: naive CD4+ T cells sorted from blood. The subset: CD45RA+ positively selected. These TCRs come from a woman in her 30s in good health.

CDR3 protein: CASSLTGGGSPVAFF. DNA for the CDR3: TGTGCCAGCAGCCTTACAGGGGGCGGGAGTCCAGTAGCTTTCTTT. The V call is TRBV9, the J call TRBJ1-1, with 9 bases that match TRBD1. J gave up 10 bases and V 4 bases, and 14 bases lay outside the gene matches. The CDR3 extends over 15 amino acids. Germline V gene lookup returns CDR1 SGDLS and CDR2 YYNGEE.

This sequence joins TRBV28 and TRBJ1-5, with D possibly matching TRBD1 (6 bases). The CDR3 is 12 amino acids. Trimming cost V 8 bases and J 4 bases, with 9 bases left between them. Germline V gene sequence: CDR1 MDHEN, CDR2 SYDVKM. The CDR3 DNA reads TGTGCCAGCCGCGGACAGAATCAGCCCCAGCATTTT. Translation gives CASRGQNQPQHF.

As to this clone: Other DNA sequences from this sample encode an identical CDR3 as well. The CDR3 is CASSLDQETQYF. The CDR3 DNA follows: TGCGCCAGCAGCTTGGACCAAGAGACCCAGTACTTC. V gene TRBV5-1 combines with J gene TRBJ2-5, with D unresolved. The V gene's germline CDR1 is SGHRS and CDR2 YFSETQ. The CDR3 totals 12 residues. V was trimmed by 0 bases and J by 0 bases, leaving 0 bases between them.

J is TRBJ2-3 and V is TRBV28; no firm D call. The germline V gene has CDR1 MDHEN and CDR2 SYDVKM. There are 12 residues in the CDR3. Trimming cost V 8 bases and J 0 bases, with 6 bases left between them. The CDR3 sequence: CASATSTDTQYF. For the CDR3, the DNA is TGTGCCAGCGCAACTAGCACAGATACGCAGTATTTT.

The chain employs TRBV6-5 and TRBJ2-1; possibly TRBD2 for D (7 bases). The germline V and J ends were trimmed by 2 bases and 10 bases, with 18 bases remaining between them. The germline gives CDR1 MNHEY, CDR2 SVGAGI. The CDR3 has 15 residues. The DNA for the CDR3 is TGTGCCAGCAGTTACCTACCGGGCGGGGGCGGAGAGCAGTTCTTC. Translation: CASSYLPGGGGEQFF.

The chain employs TRBV5-1 and TRBJ1-4, with D unresolved. Trimming took off 4 bases at V and 6 bases at J, with 13 bases between the two ends. Germline values: CDR1 SGHRS, CDR2 YFSETQ. The CDR3 covers 14 residues. The CDR3, as DNA: TGCGCCAGCAGCACTCGGCGTTGGGATGAAAAACTGTTTTTT. Residues: CASSTRRWDEKLFF.

The chain links TRBV2 to TRBJ2-7, with 8 nucleotides matching TRBD1. Per germline, CDR1 SNHLY and CDR2 FYNNEI. The CDR3 extends over 15 amino acids. The ends lost 8 bases at V and 5 bases at J; junction bases unmatched: 14. CDR3 sequence: CASVDGQDRANEQYF. Written as DNA, the CDR3 is TGTGCCAGCGTGGACGGACAGGACAGGGCAAACGAGCAGTACTTC.

Regarding this clone: Other DNA sequences in the sample encode the same CDR3. The chain couples TRBV27 to TRBJ2-7; 8 bases match TRBD1. The germline CDR1 and CDR2 sequences are MNHEY and SMNVEV (reference sequence). The CDR3 extends over 13 amino acids. The J segment lost 4 bases and the V segment lost 6 bases, leaving 5 bases of the junction unmatched. This CDR3 reads CASREGTGYEQYF. CDR3 bases: TGTGCCAGCAGAGAAGGGACAGGTTACGAGCAGTACTTC.

CDR3 sequence reads: CASSLGADFPETQYF. For the CDR3, the DNA is TGTGCCAGCAGCTTAGGGGCGGACTTCCCAGAGACCCAGTACTTC. The gene calls are TRBV7-2 and TRBJ2-5; tentative D call: TRBD2 (5 bases). The germline V gene has CDR1 SGHTA and CDR2 FQGNSA. Deletions cut 1 base from V and 4 bases from J, with 13 bases between. CDR3 size: 15 residues. Using reference TRBV7-2 and TRBJ2-5 for the parts outside the CDR3, the full variable domain is GAGVSQSPSNKVTEKGKDVELRCDPISGHTALYWYRQSLGQGLEFLIYFQGNSAPDKSGLPSDRFSAERTGGSVSTLTIQRTQQEDSAVYLCASSLGADFPETQYFGPGTRLLVL.

The J gene is TRBJ1-1, the V gene TRBV2; D unresolved. The CDR3 is 14 residues long. The ends were cut back, 5 bases at V and 0 bases at J, with 10 bases in the middle. Germline CDR1 is SNHLY and CDR2 is FYNNEI. The CDR3 spells CASSSHEMNTEAFF. The CDR3 nucleotides read TGTGCCAGCAGTAGCCATGAAATGAACACTGAAGCTTTCTTT.

V is TRBV28 and J is TRBJ2-3; no clear D gene. The CDR3 has 11 residues. V was clipped by 7 bases and J by 5 bases, with 7 bases between them. Germline V lookup: CDR1 MDHEN, CDR2 SYDVKM. The CDR3 is CASTGEDTQYF. CDR3 DNA: TGTGCCAGCACCGGAGAAGATACGCAGTATTTT.

The chain combines TRBV28 with TRBJ2-7; 7 bases line up with TRBD1. Germline CDR1 and CDR2: MDHEN and SYDVKM. This CDR3 spans 18 amino acids. V lost 3 bases to trimming and J lost 0 bases; unmatched junction nucleotides: 14. The CDR3 sequence is CASSFSFPGTARSYEQYF. As DNA, the CDR3 is TGTGCCAGCAGTTTTAGTTTCCCCGGGACAGCCCGCTCCTACGAGCAGTACTTC. Full variable domain (rest looked up from reference TRBV28 and TRBJ2-7): DVKVTQSSRYLVKRTGEKVFLECVQDMDHENMFWYRQDPGLGLRLIYFSYDVKMKEKGDIPEGYSVSREKKERFSLILESASTNQTSMYLCASSFSFPGTARSYEQYFGPGTRLTVT.

In its sample, this clone was seen once. The chain employs TRBV11-2 and TRBJ2-7, with D possibly matching TRBD2 (6 bases). CDR3 length: 16 residues. Germline V gene sequence: CDR1 SGHAT, CDR2 FQNNGV. V lost 5 bases and J 0 bases, leaving 17 bases between the germline ends. The CDR3 reads CASSHLEGVGSYEQYF. In nucleotides, the CDR3 is TGTGCCAGCAGCCACCTGGAGGGAGTTGGCTCCTACGAGCAGTACTTC. Using reference TRBV11-2 and TRBJ2-7 for the parts outside the CDR3, the full variable domain is EAGVAQSPRYKIIEKRQSVAFWCNPISGHATLYWYQQILGQGPKLLIQFQNNGVVDDSQLPKDRFSAERLKGVDSTLKIQPAKLEDSAVYLCASSHLEGVGSYEQYFGPGTRLTVT.

The chain combines TRBV28 with TRBJ1-1, with D possibly being TRBD1 (5 bases). The germline V gene encodes CDR1 MDHEN and CDR2 SYDVKM. The CDR3 has 13 amino acids. V was clipped by 3 bases and J by 5 bases, with 10 bases between them. CDR3 protein: CASSLDTGTEAFF. The DNA of the CDR3 is TGTGCCAGCAGTTTGGACACTGGGACTGAAGCTTTCTTT.